These 18 T cell receptor beta chains originate from one sample sequenced in a study of CD8+CD57+ T cells in acquired aplastic anemia. Genomic DNA served as template for TCR beta VDJ and CDR3 profiling. TCRdb re-analysed the reads in MiXCR, keeping a single row per CDR3 protein. The top ten clones hold 25% to 35% of a sample with about 160,000 distinct CDR3 sequences, 45% to 50% of them seen once. In patients chosen for sequencing, flow cytometry had shown CD8+CD57+ cell expansion. The source material was sorted CD4+, CD8+, or CD8+CD57+ T cells (not recorded which) from PBMCs. These receptors were collected from a human donor with aplastic anemia.

Many counts were recorded for this clonotype. V usage is TRBV9 and J usage is TRBJ2-5; 12 positions match TRBD2. V was clipped by 4 bases and J by 5 bases; unmatched bases: 12. The germline CDR1 and CDR2 sequences are SGDLS and YYNGEE. The CDR3 runs 17 residues. The CDR3 is CASSPGTSGFRVETQYF. Here the CDR3 DNA reads TGTGCCAGCAGCCCTGGGACTAGCGGGTTTAGGGTGGAGACCCAGTACTTC.

The J gene is TRBJ2-4, the V gene TRBV19, with D tentatively TRBD2 (6 bases). Per the germline V gene, CDR1 is LNHDA and CDR2 is SQIVND (reference sequence). This CDR3 has 14 amino acids. V was clipped by 2 bases and J by 7 bases, with 12 bases between them. The CDR3: CASSIMRGLNIQYF. DNA of the CDR3: TGTGCCAGTAGTATAATGCGGGGACTGAACATTCAGTACTTC.

The gene calls are TRBV11-3 and TRBJ2-1; 7 bases line up with TRBD2. The length of the CDR3 is 12 residues. The V gene end was trimmed by 1 base and the J gene end by 9 bases; junction bases not matched to a gene: 0. From germline, CDR1 is SGHNT and CDR2 YENEEA. Here the CDR3 reads CASSLGGGEQFF. CDR3 nucleotide sequence: TGTGCCAGCAGCTTAGGGGGGGGTGAGCAGTTCTTC.

As for this clonotype: A much larger clone differs from this one at a single base, so this may be a read error. The chain combines TRBV2 with TRBJ1-1, with D unclear. V was shortened by 0 bases and J by 1 base, with 12 bases between the two germline ends. Germline CDR1 reads SNHLY; CDR2 reads FYNNEI. This CDR3 comprises 16 residues. CDR3 protein: CASSEATAGPNTEAFF. CDR3 bases: TGTGCCAGCAGTGAAGCTACGGCAGGACCGAACACTGAAGCTTTCTTT.

This clonotype occurred many times. The rearrangement links TRBV11-2 to TRBJ2-1; 11 nucleotides match TRBD2. From germline, CDR1 is SGHAT and CDR2 FQNNGV. The CDR3 has 18 residues. Losses at the gene ends were 5 bases for V and 6 bases for J; bases not matched to a gene: 15. The CDR3 loop reads CASSPVAGGPLGPNEQFF. CDR3 sequence (DNA): TGTGCCAGCAGCCCGGTAGCGGGAGGGCCGCTCGGTCCCAATGAGCAGTTCTTC.

This chain links TRBV12-3 or TRBV12-4 with TRBJ2-5; no clear D gene. The CDR3 extends over 14 amino acids. Trimming pared 3 bases from V and 0 bases from J, leaving 8 bases between. CDR3 amino acids: CASSFSQHQETQYF. The DNA of the CDR3 is TGTGCCAGCAGTTTTTCGCAGCACCAAGAGACCCAGTACTTC.

V is TRBV7-9 and J is TRBJ2-1, with unresolved D. The CDR3 is made up of 12 amino acids. Germline lookup yields CDR1 SEHNR and CDR2 FQNEAQ (reference sequence). V was trimmed by 3 bases and J by 7 bases, leaving 7 bases between them. The CDR3 is CASSLRWNEQFF. CDR3 nucleotide sequence: TGTGCCAGCAGCTTGCGGTGGAATGAGCAGTTCTTC. The entire variable domain, with the rest obtained from reference TRBV7-9 and TRBJ2-1, is as follows: DTGVSQNPRHKITKRGQNVTFRCDPISEHNRLYWYRQTLGQGPEFLTYFQNEAQLEKSRLLSDRFSAERPKGSFSTLEIQRTEQGDSAMYLCASSLRWNEQFFGPGTRLTVL.

Notes on this clonotype: Mismatch with germline at one junction end may stem from a read error. The chain employs TRBV10-2 and TRBJ2-1; no definite D call. In germline, CDR1 is WSHSY, CDR2 SAAADI. This CDR3 has 14 residues. For the CDR3, the DNA is TGCGCCAGCAGTGAGCCGGGCCAGTACAATGAACAGTTCTTC. Translated: CASSEPGQYNEQFF.

This clonotype was counted at least ten times. This chain joins TRBV19 and TRBJ1-2, with a tentative D call TRBD1 (5 bases). Trimming cost V 3 bases and J 7 bases, with 9 bases left between them. There are 12 residues in the CDR3. Germline assignment: CDR1 LNHDA and CDR2 SQIVND (reference sequence). CDR3 sequence (DNA): TGTGCCAGTAGTATGGGCAGGGTTGGCTACACCTTC. This gives the protein CASSMGRVGYTF. Supplemented by reference TRBV19 and TRBJ1-2, the full variable domain reads DGGITQSPKYLFRKEGQNVTLSCEQNLNHDAMYWYRQDPGQGLRLIYYSQIVNDFQKGDIAEGYSVSREKKESFPLTVTSAQKNPTAFYLCASSMGRVGYTFGSGTRLTVV.

On this clonotype itself: Germline is not matched at one junction end, which may reflect a read error. The chain joins TRBV30 to TRBJ1-1; D gene ambiguous. Germline assignment: CDR1 GTSNPN and CDR2 SVGIG (reference sequence). The CDR3 runs 14 residues. The CDR3 sequence is CAWSVPLLNTESFF. CDR3 coding DNA: TGTGCCTGGAGTGTACCACTTTTGAACACTGAATCTTTCTTT.

Concerning this clonotype itself: One base away lies a much larger clone, so this may be a sequencing read error. V gene TRBV5-1 combines with J gene TRBJ2-2, with D possibly TRBD2 on 6 matching bases. Germline CDR1 reads SGHRS; CDR2 reads YFSETQ. CDR3 length: 14 residues. V was trimmed by 2 bases and J by 3 bases, leaving 8 bases between them. CDR3 nucleotide sequence: TGCGCCAGCAGCTTCAGGAGGGACACCGGGGAGCTGTTTTTT. Protein: CASSFRRDTGELFF.

The chain carries TRBV25-1 and TRBJ1-2; the D gene is possibly TRBD1 (5 bases). The CDR3 consists of 15 residues. Germline lookup yields CDR1 MGHDK and CDR2 SYGVNS. V was shortened by 4 bases and J by 5 bases, with 17 bases between the two germline ends. In nucleotides, the CDR3 is TGTGCCAGCAGTGGCCCGGGGGGTCCCCAGTATGGCTACACCTTC. Its translation: CASSGPGGPQYGYTF.

At least ten counts were recorded for this clonotype. This chain joins TRBV11-2 and TRBJ2-5; no firm D call. V lost 0 bases and J 0 bases, leaving 8 bases between the germline ends. CDR3 length: 15 residues. The germline gives CDR1 SGHAT, CDR2 FQNNGV. CDR3 sequence reads: CASSLDSSDQETQYF. In DNA, the CDR3 is TGTGCCAGCAGCTTAGATTCTTCGGACCAAGAGACCCAGTACTTC.

In this sample, this clonotype turned up many times. The V gene is TRBV7-2, the J gene TRBJ2-7, with D possibly being TRBD1 (6 bases). CDR3 length equals 14 residues. Trimming pared 7 bases from V and 3 bases from J, leaving 16 bases between. The V gene's germline CDR1 is SGHTA and CDR2 FQGNSA. The CDR3 sequence is CASNQGWLDYEQYF. The CDR3 DNA reads TGTGCCAGCAACCAGGGGTGGCTTGACTACGAGCAGTACTTC. Full variable domain (missing parts from reference TRBV7-2 and TRBJ2-7): GAGVSQSPSNKVTEKGKDVELRCDPISGHTALYWYRQSLGQGLEFLIYFQGNSAPDKSGLPSDRFSAERTGGSVSTLTIQRTQQEDSAVYLCASNQGWLDYEQYFGPGTRLTVT.

This sequence joins TRBV10-1 and TRBJ2-1; 7 nucleotides match TRBD1. The V and J ends lost 3 bases and 5 bases, in that order; junction bases with no gene match: 4. Germline lookup yields CDR1 WNHNN and CDR2 SYGVQD (reference sequence). There are 14 residues in the CDR3. The CDR3 nucleotides are TGCGCCAGCAGTGACCAGACAGGGAACAATGAGCAGTTCTTC. Amino acid sequence: CASSDQTGNNEQFF.

Note on this clonotype: With a much larger clone just one base away, this may be a read error. CDR3 DNA: TGTGCCAGCAGCCAAGAGGGGTCTGGGATACCCCACTTT. It yields the protein CASSQEGSGIPHF. The chain joins TRBV3-1 to TRBJ1-6; no clear D. The germline CDR1 and CDR2 sequences are LGHDT and YNNKEL (reference sequence). The CDR3 sequence is 13 residues long. V lost 0 bases, J lost 18 bases, and 15 bases lay in between. The variable domain in full, with the rest retrieved from reference TRBV3-1 and TRBJ1-6, is DTAVSQTPKYLVTQMGNDKSIKCEQNLGHDTMYWYKQDSKKFLKIMFSYNNKELIINETVPNRFSPKSPDKAHLNLHINSLELGDSAVYFCASSQEGSGIPHFGNGTRLTVT.

The gene calls are TRBV20-1 and TRBJ1-3; TRBD1 matches 7 bases. The CDR3 extends over 15 amino acids. V was clipped by 2 bases and J by 4 bases; unmatched bases: 8. Germline CDR1 and CDR2: DFQATT and SNEGSKA (reference sequence). This chain's CDR3 is CSARSQGNAGNTIYF. DNA for the CDR3: TGCAGTGCTAGATCACAGGGGAACGCCGGAAACACCATATATTTT.

This sequence joins TRBV7-9 and TRBJ2-7, with D unresolved. The V end lost 3 bases, the J end lost 0 bases, and 9 bases lay between the germline ends. There are 14 residues in the CDR3. Germline CDR1 SEHNR, CDR2 FQNEAQ (reference sequence). The CDR3 coding sequence is TGTGCCAGCAGCTTTGAACACCTCTCCTACGAGCAGTACTTC. This encodes CASSFEHLSYEQYF.